This T cell receptor (beta chain) was captured in a study of T cells in Graves' hyperthyroidism and ophthalmopathy. Study-wide background: Initial diagnosis, before any treatment, was when peripheral blood was collected.

RNA transcripts served as the template for amplifying TCR beta CDR3 regions. The TCR CDR3 was amplified in a first-round RT-PCR using the HTBI primer set. TCRdb called the multiplex PCR reads again in MiXCR, with one record for every CDR3 protein. The table lists 600,000 or so distinct CDR3 sequences, 15% to 20% of them singletons. It was roughly 10 ml of fresh peripheral blood that supplied the PBMCs. Study conclusions and caveats: Most clonotypes that expanded in the thyroid above 0.001 also showed up in blood.

This clonotype was observed a handful of times. Its target is unknown. In germline, CDR1 is SGDLS, CDR2 YYNGEE. This CDR3 has 14 amino acids. V was pared by 4 bases and J by 0 bases, with 8 bases between. This receptor was taken from a woman aged 25-40 years with Graves' hyperthyroidism. The sequenced material came from blood. This chain uses TRBV9 with TRBJ2-1; D is uncertain. CDR3 in DNA: TGTGCCAGCAGCCCCCGCATCTCCTACAATGAGCAGTTCTTC. Translated: CASSPRISYNEQFF.